The 17 T cell receptor beta chains below come from one sample, sequenced in a study of blood T cell repertoires in COVID-19 (dated by TCRdb to the early 2020s). The library was obtained by the immunoSEQ multiplex PCR assay. Imported from immuneACCESS, the table was reduced by TCRdb to in-frame sequences with V and J called. These copies leave out some clones; in studies compared against another copy, an unresolved V gene accounts for under half, and the cause of the remainder is not known. In all, the sample holds 180,000 or so clones, and over 70% of those were seen once. The ten largest account for roughly 7.2% of the sample. Sequencing was performed on peripheral blood. These receptor sequences come from a middle-aged woman with COVID-19, enrolled during active disease.

This chain uses TRBV18 with TRBJ1-6; 8 bases are a match to TRBD1. Germline loops: CDR1 KGHSH, CDR2 LQKENI. Germline trimming cut 5 bases from V and 10 bases from J; bases unmatched to any gene: 10. The CDR3 contains 15 residues. The CDR3 sequence is CASSTDRGANSPLHF. In nucleotides, the CDR3 is TGTGCCAGCTCAACCGACAGGGGCGCTAACTCACCCCTCCACTTT.

The genes are TRBV2 and TRBJ1-5; D uncertain. Trimming took 6 bases from V and 3 from J, leaving 15 bases between them. Germline CDR1 reads SNHLY; CDR2 reads FYNNEI. There are 15 residues in the CDR3. The CDR3 protein is CASRESVFLNQPQHF. CDR3 coding DNA: TGTGCCAGCAGAGAGTCCGTCTTTCTCAATCAGCCCCAGCATTTT.

The chain carries TRBV5-1 and TRBJ1-1, with 7 bases aligning to TRBD1. Unmatched junction bases numbered 4, after V lost 4 bases and J lost 7 bases. The CDR3 is 12 residues long. Germline V gene sequence: CDR1 SGHRS, CDR2 YFSETQ. The chain's CDR3 is CASSQGTVEAFF. CDR3 sequence (DNA): TGCGCCAGCAGCCAAGGGACAGTTGAAGCTTTCTTT.

This clone appeared a few times. The rearrangement links TRBV28 to TRBJ1-2, with D possibly TRBD1 on 6 matching bases. Deletions cut 4 bases from V and 7 bases from J, with 19 bases between. Germline CDR1 and CDR2: MDHEN and SYDVKM. This CDR3 has 15 residues. The CDR3 coding sequence is TGTGCCAGCAGTTCCCAAGAGCGGGGGGCGCGTGGCTACACCTTC. It yields the protein CASSSQERGARGYTF.

The J gene is TRBJ1-1, the V gene TRBV19; maybe TRBD1 (5 bases). The CDR3 sequence is 13 residues long. Looked up from germline, CDR1 is LNHDA and CDR2 is SQIVND (reference sequence). Trimming removed 3 bases at V and 5 bases at J, with 10 bases between. CDR3 protein: CASSILGLTEAFF. The DNA of the CDR3 is TGTGCCAGTAGTATCCTGGGGCTTACTGAAGCTTTCTTT. Filled out from reference TRBV19 and TRBJ1-1, the complete variable domain reads DGGITQSPKYLFRKEGQNVTLSCEQNLNHDAMYWYRQDPGQGLRLIYYSQIVNDFQKGDIAEGYSVSREKKESFPLTVTSAQKNPTAFYLCASSILGLTEAFFGQGTRLTVV.

The V gene is TRBV5-1, the J gene TRBJ2-7, with D maybe TRBD1 (6 bases). Trimming cost V 0 bases and J 6 bases, with 22 bases left between them. Germline-derived CDR1 and CDR2 are SGHRS and YFSETQ. The CDR3 runs to 17 residues. The CDR3 DNA reads TGCGCCAGCAGCTTGGAAACCGGGACACCATCAAACCCCGAGCAGTACTTC. Protein: CASSLETGTPSNPEQYF. The variable domain in full, completed from reference TRBV5-1 and TRBJ2-7, reads KAGVTQTPRYLIKTRGQQVTLSCSPISGHRSVSWYQQTPGQGLQFLFEYFSETQRNKGNFPGRFSGRQFSNSRSEMNVSTLELGDSALYLCASSLETGTPSNPEQYFGPGTRLTVT.

This clone was counted a few times. The CDR3 protein is CASSFHRGETQYF. As DNA, the CDR3 is TGCGCCAGCAGTTTTCACAGGGGCGAGACCCAGTACTTC. This chain connects TRBV10-1 to TRBJ2-5; TRBD1 agrees at 7 bases. J was trimmed by 5 bases and V by 5 bases; bases with no gene match: 5. This CDR3 contains 13 residues. Looked up from germline, CDR1 is WNHNN and CDR2 is SYGVQD (reference sequence).

The rearrangement links TRBV6-5 to TRBJ2-3, with 9 bases lining up with TRBD2. The V segment lost 5 bases and the J segment 2 bases; nucleotides outside the gene matches: 5. There are 15 residues in the CDR3. Germline loops: CDR1 MNHEY, CDR2 SVGAGI. In DNA, the CDR3 is TGTGCCAGCAGTAATCCTAGCGGGGTCACAGATACGCAGTATTTT. The encoded protein is CASSNPSGVTDTQYF.

J is TRBJ1-1 and V is TRBV15, with D unclear. Trimming took off 4 bases at V and 1 base at J, with 13 bases between the two ends. The CDR3 length is 15 residues. Germline CDR1 is LNHNV and CDR2 is YYDKDF (reference sequence). This chain's CDR3 is CATSMQMTGNTEAFF. DNA of the CDR3: TGTGCCACCAGCATGCAAATGACGGGGAACACTGAAGCTTTCTTT.

The rearrangement uses TRBV6-5 and TRBJ1-3, with 7 nucleotides matching TRBD1. There are 15 residues in the CDR3. In germline, CDR1 is MNHEY, CDR2 SVGAGI. V dropped 6 bases and J dropped 0; count of bases not matched to a gene: 5. This chain's CDR3 is CASSRQGHSGNTIYF. The DNA for the CDR3 is TGTGCCAGCAGCCGACAGGGCCACTCTGGAAACACCATATATTTT.

J is TRBJ1-5 and V is TRBV2; D unresolved. Between the trimmed V and J ends, which lost 10 bases and 0 bases, there was a span of 13 bases. CDR1 is SNHLY and CDR2 is FYNNEI in the germline V gene. The CDR3 sequence is 14 residues long. The CDR3 protein is CATEAPYSNQPQHF. CDR3 sequence (DNA): TGTGCCACCGAAGCTCCTTATAGCAATCAGCCCCAGCATTTT.

J is TRBJ2-7 and V is TRBV6-5, with D perhaps matching TRBD1 (6 bases). Trimming pared 4 bases from V and 6 bases from J, leaving 10 bases between. Germline CDR1 and CDR2: MNHEY and SVGAGI. This CDR3 is 12 amino acids long. The CDR3 protein is CASSFGRGEQYF. The CDR3 nucleotides are TGTGCCAGCAGTTTCGGCAGGGGCGAGCAGTACTTC.

V usage is TRBV15 and J usage is TRBJ2-6; a weak D match, TRBD1 (5 bases). Germline V CDR1 and CDR2: LNHNV, YYDKDF (reference sequence). The CDR3 covers 17 residues. V shed 1 base and J shed 0 bases, with 10 bases lying between them. The CDR3 DNA is TGTGCCACCAGCAGAGCCAGGGTCCCCTCTGGGGCCAACGTCCTGACTTTC. This encodes CATSRARVPSGANVLTF.

This clone was observed a single time. The chain joins TRBV19 to TRBJ2-1; 8 nucleotides align to TRBD1. Germline V gene lookup returns CDR1 LNHDA and CDR2 SQIVND (reference sequence). The length of the CDR3 is 17 residues. After removal of 3 bases from V and 4 bases from J, the junction contained 11 bases not matched to a gene. The CDR3 DNA sequence: TGTGCCAGTAGTATGTATAGACTGACAGGGGCGTACAATGAGCAGTTCTTC. It is translated as CASSMYRLTGAYNEQFF. Filled out from reference TRBV19 and TRBJ2-1, the complete variable domain reads DGGITQSPKYLFRKEGQNVTLSCEQNLNHDAMYWYRQDPGQGLRLIYYSQIVNDFQKGDIAEGYSVSREKKESFPLTVTSAQKNPTAFYLCASSMYRLTGAYNEQFFGPGTRLTVL.

The rearrangement joins TRBV6-6 to TRBJ2-2, with no clear D. V lost 0 bases and J 1 base, leaving 9 bases between the germline ends. CDR1 and CDR2 from the germline V gene are MNHNY and SVGAGI (reference sequence). CDR3 length equals 16 residues. The chain's CDR3 is CASSYSAALNTGELFF. Written as DNA, the CDR3 is TGTGCCAGCAGTTACTCGGCGGCCCTGAACACCGGGGAGCTGTTTTTT.

This clone was seen a few times. The chain uses TRBV6-6 and TRBJ1-2; possible D gene TRBD1, 5 bases. V gave up 8 bases and J gave up 4 bases, with 14 bases separating them. Germline-derived CDR1 and CDR2 are MNHNY and SVGAGI (reference sequence). The length of the CDR3 is 13 residues. The CDR3 here is CASGEDTTYGYTF. As DNA, the CDR3 is TGTGCCAGCGGGGAGGACACCACCTATGGCTACACCTTC.

This sequence joins TRBV9 and TRBJ2-1, with TRBD2 matching over 13 bases. CDR3 length: 16 amino acids. CDR1 is SGDLS, CDR2 YYNGEE, per germline. V lost 3 bases to trimming and J lost 7 bases; unmatched junction nucleotides: 7. DNA of the CDR3: TGTGCCAGCAGCGGGGAACTAGCGGGAGGGCTAAATGAGCAGTTCTTC. This encodes CASSGELAGGLNEQFF.